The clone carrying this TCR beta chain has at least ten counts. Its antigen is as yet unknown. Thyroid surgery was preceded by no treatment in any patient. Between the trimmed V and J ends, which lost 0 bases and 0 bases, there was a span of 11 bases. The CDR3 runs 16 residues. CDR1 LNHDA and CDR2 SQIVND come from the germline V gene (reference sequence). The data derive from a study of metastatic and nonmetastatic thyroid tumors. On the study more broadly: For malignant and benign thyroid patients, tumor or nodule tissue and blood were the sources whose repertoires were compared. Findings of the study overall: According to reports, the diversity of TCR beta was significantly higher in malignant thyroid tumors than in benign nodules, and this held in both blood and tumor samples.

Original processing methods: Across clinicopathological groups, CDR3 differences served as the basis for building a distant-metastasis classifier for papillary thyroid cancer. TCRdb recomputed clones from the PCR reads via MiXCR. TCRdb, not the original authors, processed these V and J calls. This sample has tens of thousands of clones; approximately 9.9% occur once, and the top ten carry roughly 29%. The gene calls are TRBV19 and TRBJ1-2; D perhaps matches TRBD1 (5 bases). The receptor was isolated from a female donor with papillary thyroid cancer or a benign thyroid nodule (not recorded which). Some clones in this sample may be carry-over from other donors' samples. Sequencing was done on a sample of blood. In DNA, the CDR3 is TGTGCCAGTAGTATAGATTTTGGACAAACTAACTATGGCTACACCTTC. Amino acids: CASSIDFGQTNYGYTF.